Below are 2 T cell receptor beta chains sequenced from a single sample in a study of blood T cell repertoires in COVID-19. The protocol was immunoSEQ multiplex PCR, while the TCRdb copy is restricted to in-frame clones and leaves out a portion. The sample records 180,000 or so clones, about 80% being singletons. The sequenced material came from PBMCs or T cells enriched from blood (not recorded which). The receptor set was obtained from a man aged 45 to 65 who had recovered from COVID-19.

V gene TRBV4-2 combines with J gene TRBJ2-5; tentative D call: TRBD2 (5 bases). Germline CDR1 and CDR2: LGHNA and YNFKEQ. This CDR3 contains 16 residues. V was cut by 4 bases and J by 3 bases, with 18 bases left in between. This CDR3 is CASSREGSLREETQYF. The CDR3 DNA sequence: TGTGCCAGCAGCCGCGAAGGGAGTCTCCGGGAAGAGACCCAGTACTTC.

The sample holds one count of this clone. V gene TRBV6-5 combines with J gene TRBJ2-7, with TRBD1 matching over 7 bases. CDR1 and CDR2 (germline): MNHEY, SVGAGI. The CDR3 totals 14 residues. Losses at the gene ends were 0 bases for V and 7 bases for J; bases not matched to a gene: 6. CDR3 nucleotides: TGTGCCAGCAGTTACTCAAGGGGGCCGTTTGAGCAGTACTTC. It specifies CASSYSRGPFEQYF.